This TCR beta chain was captured by sequencing in a study of cytomegalovirus exposure and HLA in healthy donors. Both 60 Vbeta primers and 13 Jbeta primers went into the PCR. This table comes from immunoSEQ multiplex PCR, and its TCRdb copy is limited to in-frame clones, with some not included. The sample has some 150,000 clones, 80% seen once. V dropped 6 bases and J dropped 6; count of bases not matched to a gene: 9. Per germline, CDR1 LNHDA and CDR2 SQIVND (reference sequence). This CDR3 has 14 residues. Sequencing input: PBMCs. This chain uses TRBV19 with TRBJ1-1; TRBD1 agrees at 8 bases. The sequence derives from a man aged 25 to 45 in good health and CMV-seronegative. DNA for the CDR3: TGTGCCAGTAGCCCCGGGACAGGCATCTCTGAAGCTTTCTTT. Its translation: CASSPGTGISEAFF. The whole variable domain, filled in from reference TRBV19 and TRBJ1-1, reads DGGITQSPKYLFRKEGQNVTLSCEQNLNHDAMYWYRQDPGQGLRLIYYSQIVNDFQKGDIAEGYSVSREKKESFPLTVTSAQKNPTAFYLCASSPGTGISEAFFGQGTRLTVV.